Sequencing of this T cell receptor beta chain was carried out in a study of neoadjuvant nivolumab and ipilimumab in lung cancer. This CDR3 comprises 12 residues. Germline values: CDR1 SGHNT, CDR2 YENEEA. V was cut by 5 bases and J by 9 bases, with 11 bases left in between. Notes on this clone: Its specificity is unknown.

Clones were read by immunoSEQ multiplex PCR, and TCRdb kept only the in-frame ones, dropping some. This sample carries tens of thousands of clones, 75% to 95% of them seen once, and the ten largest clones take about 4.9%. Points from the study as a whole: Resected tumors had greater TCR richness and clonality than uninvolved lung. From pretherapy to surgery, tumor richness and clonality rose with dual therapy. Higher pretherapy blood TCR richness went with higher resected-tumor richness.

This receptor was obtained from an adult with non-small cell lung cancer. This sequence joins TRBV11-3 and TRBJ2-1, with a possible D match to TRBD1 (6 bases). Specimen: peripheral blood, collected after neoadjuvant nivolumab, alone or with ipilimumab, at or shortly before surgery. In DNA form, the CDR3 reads TGTGCCAGCAGCACAGGGTACGGTGAGCAGTTCTTC. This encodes CASSTGYGEQFF. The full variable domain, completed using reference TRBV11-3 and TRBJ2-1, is EAGVVQSPRYKIIEKKQPVAFWCNPISGHNTLYWYLQNLGQGPELLIRYENEEAVDDSQLPKDRFSAERLKGVDSTLKIQPAELGDSAVYLCASSTGYGEQFFGPGTRLTVL.